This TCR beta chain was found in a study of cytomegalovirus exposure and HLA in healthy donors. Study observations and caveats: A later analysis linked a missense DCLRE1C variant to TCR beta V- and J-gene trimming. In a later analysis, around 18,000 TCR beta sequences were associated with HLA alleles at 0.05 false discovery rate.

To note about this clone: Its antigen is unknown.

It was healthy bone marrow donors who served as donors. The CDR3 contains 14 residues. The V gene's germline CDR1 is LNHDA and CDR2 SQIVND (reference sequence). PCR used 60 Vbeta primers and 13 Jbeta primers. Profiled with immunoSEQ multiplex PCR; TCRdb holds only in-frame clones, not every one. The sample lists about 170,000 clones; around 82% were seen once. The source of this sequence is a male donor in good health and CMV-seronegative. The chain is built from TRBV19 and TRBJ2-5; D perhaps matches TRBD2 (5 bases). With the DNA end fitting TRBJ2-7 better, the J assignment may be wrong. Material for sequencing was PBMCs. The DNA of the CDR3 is TGTGCCAGTAGGGACTCTTTGAGCTCCTACGAGCAGTACTTC. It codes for CASRDSLSSYEQYF.